These 21 T cell receptor beta chains were all obtained from the same sample, sequenced in a study of regulatory T cells in long-lasting Graves disease. Time point meaning: persistent/refractory GD, antithyroid drugs over 5 years with positive TRAb. Preparation of the TCR library used RNA extracted from PBMCs. Library construction for TCR beta used iRepertoire HTBI primers and Arm-PCR of CDR3 regions. TCRdb processed the multiplex PCR reads anew with MiXCR; each CDR3 protein has one entry. This sample has over 450,000 distinct CDR3 sequences; roughly 21% occur once, and the top ten carry around 7%. This specimen consisted of peripheral blood mononuclear cells (PBMCs), obtained when the disease was refractory, from a patient treated with antithyroid drugs. The receptors shown here come from a female donor with Graves disease.

This clonotype was detected only a few times. V gene TRBV5-1 combines with J gene TRBJ2-2; the D is unclear. V shed 1 base and J shed 6 bases, with 13 bases lying between them. From germline, CDR1 is SGHRS and CDR2 YFSETQ. The CDR3 has 15 residues. The CDR3 reads CASSLSPGYSGELFF. As DNA, the CDR3 is TGCGCCAGCAGCTTGTCCCCAGGATACTCCGGGGAGCTGTTTTTT.

The gene calls are TRBV6-1 and TRBJ1-2; D may be TRBD1 (6 bases). The CDR3 contains 15 residues. The V end lost 5 bases, the J end lost 7 bases, and 20 bases lay between the germline ends. Per germline, CDR1 MNHNS and CDR2 SASEGT. The CDR3 here is CASSLYRSGDSGYTF. For the CDR3, the DNA is TGTGCCAGCAGTCTTTACAGATCAGGGGACTCTGGCTACACCTTC.

Worth noting for this clonotype: A much larger clone lies one base from this, so it may be a read error. The chain is built from TRBV28 and TRBJ2-2; D remains unclear. There are 14 residues in the CDR3. Germline loops: CDR1 MDHEN, CDR2 SYDVKM. V gave up 3 bases and J gave up 4 bases, with 9 bases separating them. In DNA form, the CDR3 reads TGTGCCAGCAGTTTTTTTGTCGGCACCGGGGAGCTGTTTTTT. Translated, it gives CASSFFVGTGELFF.

In this sample, this clonotype turned up many times. The chain recombines TRBV20-1 with TRBJ2-5; D is possibly TRBD2 (6 bases). V was trimmed by 5 bases and J by 1 base, leaving 8 bases between them. Germline CDR1 is DFQATT and CDR2 is SNEGSKA (reference sequence). There are 12 residues in the CDR3. The CDR3 loop is CSAVTSQETQYF. For the CDR3, the DNA is TGCAGTGCTGTGACTAGCCAAGAGACCCAGTACTTC.

Ten or more counts support this clonotype. The J gene is TRBJ2-5, the V gene TRBV6-1, with D uncertain. CDR3 length equals 13 residues. Germline CDR1 and CDR2: MNHNS and SASEGT. V was trimmed by 6 bases and J by 4 bases, leaving 12 bases between them. The CDR3 here is CASRPPVAETQYF. CDR3 coding DNA: TGTGCCAGCAGACCTCCGGTGGCAGAGACCCAGTACTTC.

This clonotype was observed a handful of times. The V and J genes are TRBV29-1 and TRBJ2-7; 9 nucleotides align to TRBD1. The CDR3 consists of 13 residues. Per the germline V gene, CDR1 is SQVTM and CDR2 is ANQGSEA. The V gene end was trimmed by 6 bases and the J gene end by 7 bases; junction bases not matched to a gene: 10. DNA of the CDR3: TGCAGCGTCCTTTTACAGGGGGCTCGGGAGCAGTACTTC. Protein product: CSVLLQGAREQYF.

In its sample, this clonotype was seen many times. The chain's CDR3 is CASSLYPGEGQPQHF. In nucleotides, the CDR3 is TGTGCCAGCAGTTTATATCCGGGCGAAGGGCAGCCCCAGCATTTT. The chain combines TRBV12-3 or TRBV12-4 with TRBJ1-5; no firm D call. The CDR3 loop spans 15 amino acids. The germline V and J ends were trimmed by 2 bases and 7 bases, with 15 bases remaining between them.

The rearrangement joins TRBV19 to TRBJ2-2, with D perhaps assigned TRBD1 or TRBD2 (5 bases each). V lost 3 bases to trimming and J lost 3 bases, with 26 bases between them. The CDR3 totals 20 residues. CDR1 is LNHDA and CDR2 is SQIVND in the germline V gene (reference sequence). The CDR3: CASSMGEGIWGYTYTGELFF. As DNA, the CDR3 is TGTGCCAGTAGTATGGGGGAAGGTATTTGGGGTTACACCTACACCGGGGAGCTGTTTTTT.

This clonotype was found many times. V gene TRBV10-3 combines with J gene TRBJ2-5; 9 nucleotides align to TRBD2. The CDR3 covers 17 residues. After removal of 5 bases from V and 1 base from J, the junction contained 11 bases not matched to a gene. CDR1 and CDR2 (germline): ENHRY, SYGVKD. CDR3 protein: CAISPGGGVSLQETQYF. The CDR3 DNA reads as TGTGCCATCAGTCCTGGCGGGGGGGTATCCCTCCAAGAGACCCAGTACTTC.

The rearrangement links TRBV24-1 to TRBJ1-2; possibly TRBD1 for D (6 bases). The CDR3 totals 16 residues. V shed 5 bases and J shed 4 bases, with 19 bases lying between them. CDR1 and CDR2 (germline): KGHDR, SFDVKD. The CDR3 loop reads CATSGPGADSGYGYTF. CDR3 nucleotide sequence: TGTGCCACCAGTGGCCCGGGGGCCGACTCGGGCTATGGCTACACCTTC.

This clonotype was observed at least ten times. J is TRBJ2-2 and V is TRBV13, with no clear D. The CDR3 is 13 amino acids. V lost 1 base and J lost 1, with 1 base in between. The germline V gene has CDR1 PRHDT and CDR2 FYEKMQ (reference sequence). CDR3 sequence (DNA): TGTGCCAGCAGCTTAGAGAACACCGGGGAGCTGTTTTTT. This translates into CASSLENTGELFF.

The chain couples TRBV11-2 to TRBJ1-4; 8 nucleotides agree with TRBD1. Germline lookup yields CDR1 SGHAT and CDR2 FQNNGV. V was pared by 3 bases and J by 8 bases, with 5 bases of the junction left unmatched. The CDR3 has 14 amino acids. CDR3 protein: CASSLTGASEKLFF. CDR3 nucleotide sequence: TGTGCCAGCAGCTTGACAGGGGCTAGCGAAAAACTGTTTTTT.

This clonotype came up a few times. The gene calls are TRBV5-5 and TRBJ1-1; no clear D gene. CDR1 and CDR2 from the germline V gene are SGHKS and YYEKEE (reference sequence). V was cut by 6 bases and J by 0 bases, with 9 bases left in between. The CDR3 loop spans 13 amino acids. CDR3 bases: TGTGCCAGCATCCGCGGGGTGAACACTGAAGCTTTCTTT. It encodes CASIRGVNTEAFF. The entire variable domain, with the rest obtained from reference TRBV5-5 and TRBJ1-1, is as follows: DAGVTQSPTHLIKTRGQQVTLRCSPISGHKSVSWYQQVLGQGPQFIFQYYEKEERGRGNFPDRFSARQFPNYSSELNVNALLLGDSALYLCASIRGVNTEAFFGQGTRLTVV.

The chain couples TRBV19 to TRBJ1-5; D ambiguous. The CDR3 length is 15 residues. CDR1 is LNHDA, CDR2 SQIVND, per germline (reference sequence). The V and J ends lost 5 bases and 3 bases respectively, with 14 bases between them. In DNA, the CDR3 is TGTGCCAGTAGTCCCACAGACATCCCCAATCAGCCCCAGCATTTT. Translated, it gives CASSPTDIPNQPQHF. Variable domain in full (rest from reference TRBV19 and TRBJ1-5): DGGITQSPKYLFRKEGQNVTLSCEQNLNHDAMYWYRQDPGQGLRLIYYSQIVNDFQKGDIAEGYSVSREKKESFPLTVTSAQKNPTAFYLCASSPTDIPNQPQHFGDGTRLSIL.

The table lists this clonotype with a few counts. This chain uses TRBV4-1 with TRBJ2-5, with 7 bases fitting TRBD2. J lost 1 base, V lost 4 bases, and 6 bases had no gene match. The CDR3 extends over 15 amino acids. In germline, CDR1 is MGHRA, CDR2 YSYEKL. The CDR3 sequence is CASSRRSGIQETQYF. CDR3 coding DNA: TGCGCCAGCAGCCGACGGAGCGGGATCCAAGAGACCCAGTACTTC.

In its sample, this clonotype was seen many times. The chain uses TRBV20-1 and TRBJ2-7; 8 bases fit TRBD2. Germline CDR1 reads DFQATT; CDR2 reads SNEGSKA (reference sequence). The CDR3 runs 14 residues. V lost 5 bases to trimming and J lost 2 bases; unmatched junction nucleotides: 8. The DNA for the CDR3 is TGCAGTGCTTCAAGCGGGGGCGATCCCTACGAGCAGTACTTC. Residues: CSASSGGDPYEQYF.

This clonotype was detected a few times. The chain employs TRBV20-1 and TRBJ2-7; 7 bases fit TRBD2. Germline loops: CDR1 DFQATT, CDR2 SNEGSKA (reference sequence). CDR3 length: 15 amino acids. With 0 bases clipped from V and 3 bases from J, the junction kept 8 bases outside the gene matches. In DNA form, the CDR3 reads TGCAGTGCTAGAGATCCCGGGCTAGCGGTCTACGAGCAGTACTTC. Translated, it gives CSARDPGLAVYEQYF.

V gene TRBV7-6 combines with J gene TRBJ2-7, with 7 nucleotides matching TRBD2. V lost 8 bases and J lost 2; bases outside the gene matches: 6. This CDR3 region has 13 residues. Germline CDR1 and CDR2: SGHVS and FNYEAQ. CDR3 loop: CASGGDGAYEQYF. CDR3 DNA sequence: TGTGCCAGCGGGGGGGACGGCGCCTACGAGCAGTACTTC.

Only a few counts were recorded for this clonotype. The chain couples TRBV6-2 or TRBV6-3 to TRBJ1-1; 10 bases map to TRBD1. The CDR3 runs 17 residues. In germline, CDR1 is MNHEY, CDR2 SVGEGT. V lost 5 bases to trimming and J lost 1 base; unmatched junction nucleotides: 10. Here the CDR3 reads CASSETWGQGPNTEAFF. The DNA of the CDR3 is TGTGCCAGCAGTGAAACTTGGGGACAGGGGCCGAACACTGAAGCTTTCTTT.

This chain uses TRBV27 with TRBJ2-7; 7 bases are shared with TRBD2. Germline V lookup: CDR1 MNHEY, CDR2 SMNVEV (reference sequence). CDR3 length: 15 amino acids. The ends lost 0 bases at V and 2 bases at J; junction bases unmatched: 4. CDR3 DNA sequence: TGTGCCAGCAGTTTATCGGGAGGGATTCCCTACGAGCAGTACTTC. Its translation: CASSLSGGIPYEQYF.

This clonotype has at least ten counts. The CDR3 here is CASSQDPRTTEAFF. Written as DNA, the CDR3 is TGTGCCAGCAGCCAAGATCCCAGGACAACTGAAGCTTTCTTT. This chain joins TRBV3-1 and TRBJ1-1; possible D gene TRBD1, 5 bases. The CDR3 sequence is 14 residues long. Germline V gives CDR1 LGHDT, CDR2 YNNKEL (reference sequence). V was cut by 0 bases and J by 5 bases, with 10 bases left in between.